Following are 7 T cell receptor beta chains from one sample sequenced in a study of cytomegalovirus exposure and HLA in healthy donors. With 60 Vbeta and 13 Jbeta primers, the PCR was carried out. Some clones are missing from TCRdb's copy, which holds only in-frame ones; the method was immunoSEQ multiplex PCR. The table lists about 130,000 clones, 75% to 85% of them singletons. Source material: PBMCs. The receptors were gathered from a middle-aged man in good health and CMV-seronegative.

The J gene is TRBJ1-5, the V gene TRBV19, with unresolved D. CDR1 is LNHDA and CDR2 is SQIVND in the germline V gene (reference sequence). The CDR3 covers 14 residues. V lost 7 bases, J lost 0 bases, and 10 bases lay in between. CDR3 nucleotide sequence: TGTGCCAGTAACCTCCAGTATAGCAATCAGCCCCAGCATTTT. Translation gives CASNLQYSNQPQHF.

This clone has a handful of counts. J is TRBJ1-1 and V is TRBV4-3; 9 nucleotides line up with TRBD1. V shed 3 bases and J 1 base; nucleotides not matched to a gene: 0. The CDR3 is made up of 14 amino acids. Per germline, CDR1 LGHNA and CDR2 YSLEER. CDR3 residues: CASSQGQGNTEAFF. CDR3 coding DNA: TGCGCCAGCAGCCAGGGACAGGGGAACACTGAAGCTTTCTTT.

The count of this clone is one. V gene TRBV7-3 combines with J gene TRBJ2-5; D might be TRBD1 (6 bases). The DNA end favors TRBJ2-7, so the J call may be wrong. The CDR3 is 13 amino acids. Germline V gives CDR1 SGHTA, CDR2 FQGTGA. CDR3 nucleotide sequence: TGTGCCAGCAGCAACGGACAGTCGTACGAGCAGTACTTC. This translates into CASSNGQSYEQYF.

The rearrangement joins TRBV7-3 to TRBJ2-7, with D perhaps matching TRBD2 (6 bases). The ends were cut back, 2 bases at V and 5 bases at J, with 16 bases in the middle. The germline CDR1 and CDR2 sequences are SGHTA and FQGTGA. CDR3 length equals 15 residues. CDR3: CASSLFLGEEDEQYF. The CDR3 DNA reads as TGTGCCAGCAGCTTATTTCTCGGGGAGGAAGACGAGCAGTACTTC.

This clone has just a few counts. The rearrangement uses TRBV29-1 and TRBJ2-2; 7 bases are shared with TRBD2. J was trimmed by 3 bases and V by 6 bases; bases with no gene match: 4. CDR3 length equals 13 residues. Looked up from germline, CDR1 is SQVTM and CDR2 is ANQGSEA. The CDR3 is CSVEAGDTGELFF. The CDR3 coding sequence is TGCAGCGTCGAGGCGGGGGACACCGGGGAGCTGTTTTTT.

In nucleotides, the CDR3 is TGTGCCAGCAGTGAATCATACAAGAACACTGAAGCTTTCTTT. It encodes CASSESYKNTEAFF. The chain employs TRBV25-1 and TRBJ1-1; D is ambiguous. CDR1 is MGHDK and CDR2 is SYGVNS in the germline V gene. V gave up 1 base and J gave up 1 base, with 7 bases separating them. The CDR3 loop spans 14 amino acids.

A few counts support this clone. The V gene is TRBV27, the J gene TRBJ2-7; 10 bases agree with TRBD1. The CDR3 contains 16 residues. V shed 1 base and J 3 bases; nucleotides not matched to a gene: 6. Germline CDR1 MNHEY, CDR2 SMNVEV (reference sequence). The DNA of the CDR3 is TGTGCCAGCAGTTTATTGGGGACAGGGGAGGGCTACGAGCAGTACTTC. Translated, it gives CASSLLGTGEGYEQYF.